This is a list of T cell receptor beta chains from one sample in a study of control samples from healthy donors and cancer patients. Using immunoSEQ multiplex PCR, the repertoire was profiled, and TCRdb retains in-frame clones only, with some absent. The sample lists over 150,000 clones, approximately 92% occurring once. Sequenced: blood. The receptors stem from a middle-aged woman in good health. Both conserved end residues are part of each CDR3. The order of the fields is V gene, J gene, CDR3 protein.

V gene: TRBV11-2; J gene: TRBJ2-7; CDR3 protein: CASSPLTGQEYEQYF
V gene: TRBV7-3; J gene: TRBJ2-1; CDR3 protein: CASSRRQGAGNEQFF
V gene: TRBV19; J gene: TRBJ2-2; CDR3 protein: CASTNRAGAGELFF
V gene: TRBV15; J gene: TRBJ2-7; CDR3 protein: CATSNPSGTVPYEQYF
V gene: TRBV5-1; J gene: TRBJ2-3; CDR3 protein: CASSLESPGNTQYF
V gene: TRBV5-1; J gene: TRBJ1-6; CDR3 protein: CASSQQGAEESPLHF
V gene: TRBV19; J gene: TRBJ1-2; CDR3 protein: CASRKPGQGAKGYTF
V gene: TRBV7-8; J gene: TRBJ2-5; CDR3 protein: CASSPGLWASTLAGVQETQYF
V gene: TRBV29-1; J gene: TRBJ2-2; CDR3 protein: CSVEGSGDPGELFF
V gene: TRBV9; J gene: TRBJ2-3; CDR3 protein: CASGYGEGGGTDTQYF
V gene: TRBV24-1; J gene: TRBJ1-4; CDR3 protein: CATSDFGEKLFF
V gene: TRBV5-1; J gene: TRBJ1-1; CDR3 protein: CASSLLGSEAFF
V gene: TRBV20-1; J gene: TRBJ2-5; CDR3 protein: CSASHREETQYF
V gene: TRBV6-5; J gene: TRBJ2-3; CDR3 protein: CASTGTSQSDTQYF
V gene: TRBV10-1; J gene: TRBJ2-5; CDR3 protein: CASSESGSGEETQYF
V gene: TRBV29-1; J gene: TRBJ2-1; CDR3 protein: CSGRAASDEQFF
V gene: TRBV2; J gene: TRBJ2-3; CDR3 protein: CASSEGWGAVITQYF
V gene: TRBV5-1; J gene: TRBJ2-5; CDR3 protein: CASSLIAGEVETQYF
V gene: TRBV2; J gene: TRBJ2-3; CDR3 protein: CASSFFTIAGEMTSTDTQYF
V gene: TRBV11-2; J gene: TRBJ2-1; CDR3 protein: CASSYTSGGFNEQFF
V gene: TRBV3-1/TRBV3-2; J gene: TRBJ2-7; CDR3 protein: CASSLRTGSYEQYF
V gene: TRBV5-5; J gene: TRBJ1-4; CDR3 protein: CASSLSGINEKLFF
V gene: TRBV18; J gene: TRBJ1-6; CDR3 protein: CASSPTMRGPSPLHF
V gene: TRBV12-3/TRBV12-4; J gene: TRBJ1-1; CDR3 protein: CASNSLNTEAFF
V gene: TRBV15; J gene: TRBJ2-2; CDR3 protein: CATSRTGGDGELFF
V gene: TRBV3-1/TRBV3-2; J gene: TRBJ2-4; CDR3 protein: CASSPTDLLAKNIQYF
V gene: TRBV15; J gene: TRBJ1-5; CDR3 protein: CATSRDPPLLHEPQHF
V gene: TRBV5-4; J gene: TRBJ1-2; CDR3 protein: CASSSGYGKNYGYTF
V gene: TRBV2; J gene: TRBJ1-6; CDR3 protein: CASSPLGGSNSPLHF
V gene: TRBV19; J gene: TRBJ1-2; CDR3 protein: CASNPGAGGYSVYGYTF
V gene: TRBV11-2; J gene: TRBJ2-7; CDR3 protein: CASSLGADLYEQYF
V gene: TRBV11-2; J gene: TRBJ2-7; CDR3 protein: CASSLGVTSVVSYEQYF
V gene: TRBV18; J gene: TRBJ1-2; CDR3 protein: CASSPGTTYGYTF
V gene: TRBV10-3; J gene: TRBJ2-3; CDR3 protein: CAIMPSITDTQYF
V gene: TRBV18; J gene: TRBJ1-6; CDR3 protein: CASSSGTGGNSPLHF
V gene: TRBV18; J gene: TRBJ1-1; CDR3 protein: CASSWGQDTEAFF
V gene: TRBV6-5; J gene: TRBJ2-5; CDR3 protein: CASSRDFQETQYF
V gene: TRBV5-1; J gene: TRBJ1-2; CDR3 protein: CASSPGTANYGYTF
V gene: TRBV10-2; J gene: TRBJ1-3; CDR3 protein: CASAGQGYGNTIYF
V gene: TRBV10-1; J gene: TRBJ2-7; CDR3 protein: CASSDPGLGVYEQYF
V gene: TRBV6-5; J gene: TRBJ1-2; CDR3 protein: CASRASPDGGGYTF
V gene: TRBV3-1/TRBV3-2; J gene: TRBJ1-3; CDR3 protein: CASSHLGNTIYF
V gene: TRBV6-6; J gene: TRBJ2-5; CDR3 protein: CASSLQQAGGQETQYF
V gene: TRBV7-7; J gene: TRBJ2-5; CDR3 protein: CASSLRGGRETQYF
V gene: TRBV19; J gene: TRBJ1-4; CDR3 protein: CASSIEDPGKLFF
V gene: TRBV5-1; J gene: TRBJ1-1; CDR3 protein: CASSELGARGTEAFF
V gene: TRBV12-3/TRBV12-4; J gene: TRBJ2-3; CDR3 protein: CASDGQAPDTQYF
V gene: TRBV7-8; J gene: TRBJ1-5; CDR3 protein: CASSATGTTRQNQPQHF
V gene: TRBV11-2; J gene: TRBJ2-1; CDR3 protein: CASSPQPGQGVDEQFF
V gene: TRBV6-5; J gene: TRBJ2-7; CDR3 protein: CASNRQGTEQYF